These 25 T cell receptor beta chains share one sample of origin, sequenced in a study of PD-1 blockade in classical Hodgkin lymphoma. Using immunoSEQ multiplex PCR, the repertoire was profiled, and TCRdb retains in-frame clones only, with some absent. Of about 35,000 clones listed, around 90% are singletons. Each patient's relapse followed autologous stem cell transplantation, and brentuximab vedotin exposure varied. Magnetic negative selection served to purify CD4+ T cells out of PBMCs that had been thawed. Sequenced here: CD4+ T cells from blood, sampled at baseline. These receptors all stem from a human donor with classical Hodgkin lymphoma.

J is TRBJ2-1 and V is TRBV10-2; TRBD2 aligns across 9 bases. This CDR3 region has 16 residues. Trimming cost V 6 bases and J 9 bases; bases outside gene matches: 15. Looked up from germline, CDR1 is WSHSY and CDR2 is SAAADI. The CDR3 region has the DNA TGCGCCAGCAGCGACCCCGGGATAGCGGGAGTAGGTGAGCAGTTCTTC. This gives the protein CASSDPGIAGVGEQFF.

In its sample, this clone was seen once. The gene calls are TRBV19 and TRBJ2-1; tentative D call: TRBD2 (6 bases). V lost 5 bases to trimming and J lost 5 bases, with 19 bases between them. Germline CDR1 reads LNHDA; CDR2 reads SQIVND (reference sequence). This CDR3 has 16 amino acids. The CDR3 sequence is CASSVSGERVNNEQFF. Written as DNA, the CDR3 is TGTGCCAGTAGTGTCTCCGGTGAGCGGGTTAACAATGAGCAGTTCTTC.

The V and J genes are TRBV28 and TRBJ1-2; D unclear. Per germline, CDR1 MDHEN and CDR2 SYDVKM. Trimming cost V 5 bases and J 8 bases, with 12 bases left between them. This CDR3 contains 12 residues. CDR3 nucleotides: TGTGCCAGCAGTGACCAGACCTGGGGCTACACCTTC. Translation gives CASSDQTWGYTF.

The V gene is TRBV7-9, the J gene TRBJ2-7; 8 nucleotides line up with TRBD2. J gave up 1 base and V 4 bases, and 6 bases lay outside the gene matches. CDR1 and CDR2 from the germline V gene are SEHNR and FQNEAQ (reference sequence). The CDR3 loop spans 15 amino acids. DNA for the CDR3: TGTGCCAGCAGCTCGAGAACTAGCGGTTCCTACGAGCAGTACTTC. Its translation is CASSSRTSGSYEQYF.

The CDR3: CASRYDSSSYEQYF. The CDR3 nucleotides read TGTGCCAGCAGATACGACAGCAGCTCCTACGAGCAGTACTTC. J is TRBJ2-7 and V is TRBV2; D possibly corresponds to TRBD1 (5 bases). V dropped 6 bases and J dropped 0 bases, with 12 bases sitting between them. Germline-derived CDR1 and CDR2 are SNHLY and FYNNEI. The CDR3 is made up of 14 amino acids.

V usage is TRBV6-5 and J usage is TRBJ1-2; the D is unclear. CDR1 and CDR2 (germline): MNHEY, SVGAGI. Deletions cut 1 base from V and 5 bases from J, with 17 bases between. This CDR3 spans 16 amino acids. The CDR3 sequence: CASSYLTERGSYGYTF. The CDR3 DNA reads as TGTGCCAGCAGTTACTTGACGGAGAGAGGGTCTTATGGCTACACCTTC.

The CDR3 bases are TGCGCCAGCAGTGATTTTACGACAGGGCCCACTGAAGCTTTCTTT. Its translation is CASSDFTTGPTEAFF. The rearrangement links TRBV10-1 to TRBJ1-1; TRBD1 matches at 7 bases. With 3 bases clipped from V and 4 bases from J, the junction kept 8 bases outside the gene matches. The length of the CDR3 is 15 residues. CDR1 is WNHNN, CDR2 SYGVQD, per germline (reference sequence).

V and J are TRBV5-1 and TRBJ2-2; 9 positions match TRBD1. After removal of 1 base from V and 6 bases from J, the junction contained 7 bases not matched to a gene. CDR1 SGHRS and CDR2 YFSETQ come from the germline V gene. The CDR3 covers 16 residues. CDR3 in DNA: TGCGCCAGCAGCTTGCTAGGGACAGGGAATCCCGGGGAGCTGTTTTTT. As protein: CASSLLGTGNPGELFF.

This rearrangement joins TRBV15 to TRBJ1-5; a possible D gene is TRBD1 (5 bases). The CDR3 runs 18 residues. V was cut by 5 bases and J by 0 bases, with 20 bases left in between. Germline V gene sequence: CDR1 LNHNV, CDR2 YYDKDF (reference sequence). The CDR3 sequence is CATSGRGFPGYSNQPQHF. In nucleotides, the CDR3 is TGTGCCACCAGCGGACGGGGCTTTCCGGGATATAGCAATCAGCCCCAGCATTTT.

CDR3: CASVVLAGGPYEQYF. The CDR3 nucleotides are TGTGCCAGCGTAGTCCTGGCGGGAGGGCCTTACGAGCAGTACTTC. The genes are TRBV2 and TRBJ2-7; 9 bases map to TRBD2. V lost 8 bases and J lost 4; bases outside the gene matches: 12. The CDR3 spans 15 residues. The V gene's germline CDR1 is SNHLY and CDR2 FYNNEI.

The chain uses TRBV6-6 and TRBJ1-1, with D perhaps TRBD1 (6 bases). CDR1 and CDR2 from the germline V gene are MNHNY and SVGAGI (reference sequence). The CDR3 extends over 14 amino acids. Trimming shortened V by 5 bases and J by 5 bases, and 15 bases separated the two germline ends. The DNA for the CDR3 is TGTGCCAGCAGTACCCCAGGGGTGGGGACTGAAGCTTTCTTT. This codes for CASSTPGVGTEAFF.

This clone is a singleton in its sample. CDR3 nucleotides: TGCAGCCCCCCGGCAGCGGGAGGCAAGAGCTCCTACAATGAGCAGTTCTTC. Translation: CSPPAAGGKSSYNEQFF. This chain links TRBV29-1 with TRBJ2-1, with 9 bases lining up with TRBD2. Germline CDR1 and CDR2: SQVTM and ANQGSEA. The CDR3 totals 17 residues. V lost 8 bases, J lost 0 bases, and 14 bases stayed unmatched.

This clone appeared once. V and J are TRBV9 and TRBJ2-7, with D perhaps TRBD1 (5 bases). Trimming stripped 4 bases from V and 4 bases from J, with 15 bases between. The CDR3 runs to 14 residues. The germline CDR1 and CDR2 sequences are SGDLS and YYNGEE. This CDR3 is CASSKGAFGYEQYF. CDR3 coding DNA: TGTGCCAGCAGCAAAGGGGCTTTCGGTTACGAGCAGTACTTC.

This rearrangement joins TRBV30 to TRBJ2-1; TRBD2 might be the D (6 bases). Germline CDR1 and CDR2: GTSNPN and SVGIG (reference sequence). The V end lost 3 bases, the J end lost 2 bases, and 17 bases lay between the germline ends. This CDR3 has 16 amino acids. As DNA, the CDR3 is TGTGCCTGGAGGGGGGGTCCGCGGGCAACCTACAATGAGCAGTTCTTC. Translation gives CAWRGGPRATYNEQFF.

The CDR3 region has the DNA TGTGCCAGCAGTTCTAACGACAGAAACACTGAAGCTTTCTTT. It encodes CASSSNDRNTEAFF. This chain connects TRBV27 to TRBJ1-1; tentatively, D is TRBD1 (5 bases). V was shortened by 4 bases and J by 2 bases, with 11 bases between the two germline ends. Germline CDR1 reads MNHEY; CDR2 reads SMNVEV (reference sequence). The CDR3 has 14 residues.

In its sample, this clone was seen once. This chain joins TRBV5-6 and TRBJ1-3; 8 nucleotides agree with TRBD1. The CDR3 totals 16 residues. With 2 bases clipped from V and 5 bases from J, the junction kept 9 bases outside the gene matches. Germline loops: CDR1 SGHDT, CDR2 YYEEEE. CDR3 nucleotides: TGTGCCAGCAGCTTACGACAGGGGTTGAGCAGAAACACCATATATTTT. This sequence encodes CASSLRQGLSRNTIYF.

This chain connects TRBV11-2 to TRBJ1-2; possible D gene TRBD1, 5 bases. Trimming removed 1 base at V and 3 bases at J, with 15 bases between. In germline, CDR1 is SGHAT, CDR2 FQNNGV. This CDR3 spans 16 amino acids. The CDR3 is CASSLGRGGRDYGYTF. The CDR3 DNA reads TGTGCCAGCAGCTTAGGGCGCGGGGGAAGGGACTATGGCTACACCTTC.

The V gene is TRBV5-1, the J gene TRBJ2-1, with 7 bases aligning to TRBD2. Unmatched junction bases numbered 8, after V lost 7 bases and J lost 4 bases. This CDR3 spans 14 amino acids. Per the germline V gene, CDR1 is SGHRS and CDR2 is YFSETQ. The CDR3 DNA follows: TGCGCCAGCGAAATTCGCGGGGGATACAATGAGCAGTTCTTC. Translation gives CASEIRGGYNEQFF.

The chain has TRBV18 and TRBJ2-7; TRBD1 agrees at 7 bases. J lost 3 bases, V lost 3 bases, and 2 bases had no gene match. Germline loops: CDR1 KGHSH, CDR2 LQKENI. The CDR3 loop spans 13 amino acids. CDR3 sequence: CASSPGQIYEQYF. CDR3 nucleotides: TGTGCCAGCTCACCGGGACAGATCTACGAGCAGTACTTC.

V and J are TRBV27 and TRBJ1-1; no clear D. Germline assignment: CDR1 MNHEY and CDR2 SMNVEV (reference sequence). CDR3 length: 14 residues. The germline V and J ends were trimmed by 2 bases and 5 bases, with 12 bases remaining between them. The CDR3 DNA sequence: TGTGCCAGCAGTTTAACGGGCAGAAAGACTGAAGCTTTCTTT. Translation: CASSLTGRKTEAFF.

The J gene is TRBJ2-7, the V gene TRBV6-6; TRBD1 matches 9 bases. In germline, CDR1 is MNHNY, CDR2 SVGAGI (reference sequence). The V segment lost 6 bases and the J segment 4 bases; nucleotides outside the gene matches: 7. This CDR3 is built from 14 residues. The CDR3 DNA follows: TGTGCCAGCAGATGGGAGGACAGGGGATACGAGCAGTACTTC. It yields the protein CASRWEDRGYEQYF.

The chain uses TRBV5-1 and TRBJ2-3; D perhaps matches TRBD2 (5 bases). Trimming left V 4 bases short and J 4 bases short, with 13 bases between. This CDR3 comprises 14 residues. From germline, CDR1 is SGHRS and CDR2 YFSETQ. The CDR3 region has the DNA TGCGCCAGCAGCCTGGACCAAGCGGCAGATACGCAGTATTTT. This translates into CASSLDQAADTQYF.

This chain connects TRBV9 to TRBJ2-1; D call uncertain. The CDR3 length is 15 residues. CDR1 is SGDLS and CDR2 is YYNGEE in the germline V gene. V was pared by 0 bases and J by 8 bases, with 15 bases between. Written as DNA, the CDR3 is TGTGCCAGCAGCGTAGATTTGAATTGGAGTGATGAGCAGTTCTTC. As protein: CASSVDLNWSDEQFF.

This chain connects TRBV2 to TRBJ1-2; 7 bases are a match to TRBD1. The CDR3 loop spans 16 amino acids. CDR1 is SNHLY and CDR2 is FYNNEI in the germline V gene. V lost 5 bases, J lost 7 bases, and 16 bases stayed unmatched. CDR3 amino acids: CASSSDRASLGVGYTF. DNA of the CDR3: TGTGCCAGCAGTTCCGACAGGGCGAGTTTGGGAGTTGGCTACACCTTC.

This chain links TRBV5-6 with TRBJ2-6, with D possibly being TRBD1 (6 bases). V was pared by 4 bases and J by 2 bases, with 10 bases between. CDR3 size: 15 residues. The V gene's germline CDR1 is SGHDT and CDR2 YYEEEE. The CDR3 nucleotides are TGTGCCAGCAGCACTAGGGGGACTGGGGCCAACGTCCTGACTTTC. Translating it yields CASSTRGTGANVLTF.